This T cell receptor (beta chain) was recorded in a study of Graves' ophthalmopathy and Graves' hyperthyroidism. Study-level findings and limits: Discrimination between ophthalmopathy and stable hyperthyroidism by a 13-signature model showed 85% to 90% sensitivity and 70% to 82% specificity.

The CDR3 covers 11 residues. Germline assignment: CDR1 DFQATT and CDR2 SNEGSKA (reference sequence). V shed 5 bases and J 9 bases; nucleotides not matched to a gene: 7. Investigators amplified TCR beta CDR3 regions from RNA transcripts. First-round RT-PCR with HTBI primers preceded a second-round multiplex PCR. TCRdb redid the calling of the multiplex PCR reads with MiXCR, one entry per CDR3 protein. The sample lists roughly 13,000 distinct CDR3 sequences; 50% were seen once. Presentation of ophthalmopathy in the donors involved moderate-to-severe activity, CAS ≥3, NOSPECS ≥4 and a duration under 3 months. Of note for this clonotype: Its antigen is unidentified.

Specimen: peripheral blood. V usage is TRBV20-1 and J usage is TRBJ2-7; 7 bases agree with TRBD2. The sequence came from a woman aged 25 to 39 with Graves' ophthalmopathy. As DNA, the CDR3 is TGCAGTGCTTATAGCTCTAGCGGGCAGTACTTC. It yields the protein CSAYSSSGQYF.